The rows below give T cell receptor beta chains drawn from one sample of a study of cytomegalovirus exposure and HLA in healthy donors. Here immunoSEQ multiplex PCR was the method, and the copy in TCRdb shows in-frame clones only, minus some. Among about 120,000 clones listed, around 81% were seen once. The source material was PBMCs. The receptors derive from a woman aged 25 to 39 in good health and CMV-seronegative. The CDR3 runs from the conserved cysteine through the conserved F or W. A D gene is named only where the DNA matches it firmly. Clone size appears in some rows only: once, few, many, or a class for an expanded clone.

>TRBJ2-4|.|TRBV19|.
TGTGCCAGTAGTGCCCAGGGTGTGCGAGCCAAAAACATTCAGTACTTC
CASSAQGVRAKNIQYF
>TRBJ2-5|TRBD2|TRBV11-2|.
TGTGCCAGCAGCTTACGAGGACTAGCGGGAACATCGCTCCAAGAGACCCAGTACTTC
CASSLRGLAGTSLQETQYF
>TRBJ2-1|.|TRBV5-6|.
TGTGCCAGCAGCTTGACGGGAAATGAGCAGTTCTTC
CASSLTGNEQFF
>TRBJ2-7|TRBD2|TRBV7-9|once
TGTTCCAGCAGCCGTGGGGCTAGCGGGAGGGACTACGAGCAGTACTTC
CSSSRGASGRDYEQYF
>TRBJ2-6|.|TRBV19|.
TGTGCCAGTATACGGTCCAGGGCTGGGGCCAACGTCCTGACTTTC
CASIRSRAGANVLTF
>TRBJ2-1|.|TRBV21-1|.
TGTGCCAGCAGTTCGATCGCCGCGGGAGGGGAGGTTTGTTCCTACAATGAGCAGTTCTTC
CASSSIAAGGEVCSYNEQFF
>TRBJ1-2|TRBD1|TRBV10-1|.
TGCGCCAGCAGTGAGACAGGGGAAGGGGGCTACACCTTC
CASSETGEGGYTF
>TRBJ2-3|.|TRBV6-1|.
TGTGCCAGCACGGGAAACACAGATACGCAGTATTTT
CASTGNTDTQYF
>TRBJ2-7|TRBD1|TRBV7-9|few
TGTGCCAGCAGCAACCGGGACAGGGGGCCGGTAGACGAGCAGTACTTC
CASSNRDRGPVDEQYF
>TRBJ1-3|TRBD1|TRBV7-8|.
TGTGCCAGCAGCCCACAGGGGGCTGGAAACACCATATATTTT
CASSPQGAGNTIYF
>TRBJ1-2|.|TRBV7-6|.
TGTGCCAGCAGCTCGGGGGGGGGTAACTATGGCTACACCTTC
CASSSGGGNYGYTF
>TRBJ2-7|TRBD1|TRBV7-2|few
TGTGCCAGCAGCTTAGATGGGGACAGGTACTACGAGCAGTACTTC
CASSLDGDRYYEQYF
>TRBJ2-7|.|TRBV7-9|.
TGTGCCAGCAGCCGATCATCAGGGTCCTACGAGCAGTACTTC
CASSRSSGSYEQYF
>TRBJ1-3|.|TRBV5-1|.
TGCGCCAGCAGCTTGGGGATGACAGAAGATCGGGCTGGAAACACCATATATTTT
CASSLGMTEDRAGNTIYF
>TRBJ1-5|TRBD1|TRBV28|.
TGTGCCAGCAGTCCCTCCCAAGGGACAGGGGGCGATCAGCCCCAGCATTTT
CASSPSQGTGGDQPQHF
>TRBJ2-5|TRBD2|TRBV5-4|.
TGTGCCAGCAGCACCGGACTAGCGGGAGTCTTGGAGACCCAGTACTTC
CASSTGLAGVLETQYF
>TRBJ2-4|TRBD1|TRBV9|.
TGTGCCAGCAGCCAAACAGGGGGGATTGGCAAAAACATTCAGTACTTC
CASSQTGGIGKNIQYF
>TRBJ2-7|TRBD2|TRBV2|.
TGTGCCAGCAAAAAGGGAGGACTAGCGTTCTCCTACGAGCAGTACTTC
CASKKGGLAFSYEQYF
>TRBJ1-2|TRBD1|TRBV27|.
TGTGCCAGCAGTTTACGCTCGGGACAGGGGAGGAACTATGGCTACACCTTC
CASSLRSGQGRNYGYTF
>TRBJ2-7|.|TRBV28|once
TGTGCCAGCAGTTTATTGAGCGCAGGGGCCTACGAGCAGTACTTC
CASSLLSAGAYEQYF
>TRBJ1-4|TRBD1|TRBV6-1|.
TGTGCCAGCCCTAAGGGGGACAGGGAGGATGAAAAACTGTTTTTT
CASPKGDREDEKLFF
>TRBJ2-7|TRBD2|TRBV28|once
TGTGCCAGCATAGGGATCCCTAAAGGCCGGGGGGGGCACGAGCAGTACTTC
CASIGIPKGRGGHEQYF
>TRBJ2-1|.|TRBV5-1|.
TGCGCCAGCAGCCTGCGGGGAATACCCTACAATGAGCAGTTCTTC
CASSLRGIPYNEQFF
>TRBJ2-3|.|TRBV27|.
TGTGCCAGCAGTTATTCAGGGGCGAGTACGCAGTATTTT
CASSYSGASTQYF
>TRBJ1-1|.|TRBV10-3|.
TGTGCCATCAGTGTTCCAGGGGCGGTGGGCACTGAAGCTTTCTTT
CAISVPGAVGTEAFF
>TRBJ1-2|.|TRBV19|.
TGTGCCACAACCTTTGGGGGCCAGACTAACTATGGCTACACCTTC
CATTFGGQTNYGYTF
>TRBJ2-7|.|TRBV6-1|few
TGTGCCAGCAGTGATATTCTCGAGCAGTACTTC
CASSDILEQYF
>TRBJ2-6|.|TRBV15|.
TGTGCCACCAGCCCCAGCTCTGGGGCCAACGTCCTGACTTTC
CATSPSSGANVLTF
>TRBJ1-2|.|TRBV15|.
TGTGCCACCAGCAGAGACCGTGGGCCAAACTATGGCTACACCTTC
CATSRDRGPNYGYTF